The sample holds a few counts of the clone carrying this T cell receptor (beta chain). Its antigen remains unknown. V was clipped by 4 bases and J by 3 bases, with 11 bases between them. There are 14 residues in the CDR3. Per germline, CDR1 SGHNT and CDR2 YYREEE (reference sequence). MiXCR was run by TCRdb on the 5' RACE reads, yielding one entry per CDR3 protein. Among 190,000 or so distinct CDR3 sequences, about a fifth were seen once, and the ten largest hold roughly 23%. The data stem from a study of T-cell memory formation after mild COVID-19. The study's findings and limits: Clones shrinking between day 15 and 85 showed a balanced CD4/CD8 split, and those that grew later tilted toward CD4+. Mainly CM and EM harbored the contracting CD4+ clones; mainly EMRA harbored the CD8+ ones.

The receptor comes from an adult woman who had mild COVID-19 (a few samples of this study predate the infection). Cell type and time point are not known. The sequencing sample was made of PBMCs or a T cell subset sorted from them (not recorded which). The chain recombines TRBV5-4 with TRBJ2-1; a weak D match, TRBD1 (5 bases). The DNA of the CDR3 is TGTGCCAGCAGCACCCAGGGATTCTACAATGAGCAGTTCTTC. It is translated as CASSTQGFYNEQFF.